Listed below are T cell receptor beta chains from one sample, sequenced in a study of T cells after yellow fever vaccination. TCRdb reanalysed the 5' RACE reads using MiXCR and keeps one entry per CDR3 protein. Of around 310,000 distinct CDR3 sequences in the sample, around 4.4% were seen once. The sequencing used PBMCs, collected 15 days after the yellow fever booster vaccination. The source of these receptors is a man aged 18 to 30 who received the YFV17D yellow fever vaccine. The CDR3 runs from the conserved cysteine through the conserved F or W. Fields, in order: V gene, J gene, CDR3 length, D gene, clone size, CDR3 protein, CDR3 DNA. A D gene is named only where the DNA matches it firmly. Rows may omit the clone size; those that give it use once, few, many or a size class.

TRBV7-8	TRBJ2-1	17	TRBD2	many	CASSLETSGGAYNEQFF	TGTGCCAGCAGCTTGGAGACTAGCGGGGGGGCCTACAATGAGCAGTTCTTC
TRBV15	TRBJ2-7	14	-	-	CATSKSRDTYEQYF	TGTGCCACCAGCAAGTCCCGGGACACGTACGAGCAGTACTTC
TRBV12-3/TRBV12-4	TRBJ2-4	17	TRBD1	few	CASSFTPGQGIKNIQYF	TGTGCCAGCAGTTTCACCCCGGGACAGGGGATTAAAAACATTCAGTACTTC
TRBV15	TRBJ1-2	13	-	-	CATSREGGYGYTF	TGTGCCACCAGCAGAGAAGGGGGATATGGCTACACCTTC
TRBV7-2	TRBJ2-3	17	-	many	CASSLDPPGPSTDTQYF	TGTGCCAGCAGCTTAGATCCCCCAGGGCCTAGCACAGATACGCAGTATTTT
TRBV7-2	TRBJ2-5	12	-	many	CASSIAYGGQYF	TGTGCCAGCAGCATCGCTTACGGAGGCCAGTACTTC
TRBV7-8	TRBJ1-2	13	TRBD1	many	CASSLVQGRGYTF	TGTGCCAGCAGCTTAGTACAGGGGAGAGGCTACACCTTC
TRBV28	TRBJ2-1	15	TRBD1	-	CASSPQGQKYNEQFF	TGTGCCAGCAGTCCCCAGGGACAGAAGTACAATGAGCAGTTCTTC
TRBV9	TRBJ2-7	14	TRBD1	once	CASSPRDRVREQYF	TGTGCCAGCAGCCCCCGGGACAGGGTTCGCGAGCAGTACTTC
TRBV10-3	TRBJ2-1	17	TRBD2	many	CAISGTGLAGGLNEQFF	TGTGCCATCAGTGGTACGGGACTAGCAGGGGGTCTCAATGAGCAGTTCTTC
TRBV19	TRBJ1-5	14	-	few	CASSIPSAGQPQHF	TGTGCCAGTAGTATCCCATCGGCGGGTCAGCCCCAGCATTTT
TRBV20-1	TRBJ2-5	14	TRBD2	many	CSAPRGAGGETQYF	TGCAGTGCCCCCCGCGGGGCGGGGGGCGAGACCCAGTACTTC
TRBV20-1	TRBJ1-2	13	TRBD1	many	CSAPDRDYYGYTF	TGCAGTGCTCCGGACAGGGACTACTATGGCTACACCTTC
TRBV7-9	TRBJ1-5	16	TRBD1	few	CASSFQQGLGNQPQHF	TGTGCCAGCAGCTTCCAACAGGGGCTTGGCAATCAGCCCCAGCATTTT
TRBV20-1	TRBJ2-3	16	-	many	CSAQKAGADYTDTQYF	TGCAGTGCCCAAAAGGCCGGAGCGGACTACACAGATACGCAGTATTTT
TRBV28	TRBJ2-3	16	TRBD1	few	CASSLRDRTITDTQYF	TGTGCCAGCAGTTTACGGGACAGGACTATCACAGATACGCAGTATTTT
TRBV10-3	TRBJ2-1	14	TRBD2	few	CAIRLAGGRNEQFF	TGTGCCATCAGACTAGCGGGGGGGCGCAATGAGCAGTTCTTC
TRBV6-2/TRBV6-3	TRBJ2-3	10	-	few	CASGTYTQYF	TGTGCCAGCGGGACTTATACGCAGTATTTT
TRBV7-2	TRBJ1-5	14	-	many	CASSAGRGNQPQHF	TGTGCCAGCAGCGCAGGCAGAGGCAATCAGCCCCAGCATTTT
TRBV14	TRBJ2-1	16	-	few	CASSQGSGLAYNEQFF	TGTGCCAGCAGCCAAGGCAGCGGGCTAGCCTACAATGAGCAGTTCTTC
TRBV7-2	TRBJ1-5	12	-	few	CASSLAAGAQHF	TGTGCCAGCAGCTTAGCAGCAGGGGCCCAGCATTTT
TRBV12-3/TRBV12-4	TRBJ2-3	15	TRBD2	few	CASSGGTSGTDTQYF	TGTGCCAGCAGTGGGGGGACTAGCGGAACAGATACGCAGTATTTT